The 25 T cell receptor beta chains below were found in one sample sequenced in a study of blood T cell repertoires in COVID-19. Produced via immunoSEQ multiplex PCR; TCRdb's table is partial and in-frame only. This table holds about 64,000 clones, 75% to 95% found once. The material sequenced was peripheral blood. All receptors derive from an elderly woman with active COVID-19.

The chain couples TRBV7-2 to TRBJ1-5; D possibly corresponds to TRBD1 (5 bases). The length of the CDR3 is 15 residues. Between the trimmed V and J ends, which lost 4 bases and 7 bases, there was a span of 17 bases. The germline gives CDR1 SGHTA, CDR2 FQGNSA. CDR3 coding DNA: TGTGCCAGCAGCTCAGCGGGGGGGGTGAAACAGCCCCAGCATTTT. Translated: CASSSAGGVKQPQHF.

The V call is TRBV5-1, the J call TRBJ1-1; D perhaps matches TRBD1 (6 bases). This CDR3 has 14 amino acids. From germline, CDR1 is SGHRS and CDR2 YFSETQ. Deletions cut 1 base from V and 1 base from J, with 8 bases between. The DNA for the CDR3 is TGCGCCAGCAGCTTGTTACAGGGGAACACTGAAGCTTTCTTT. It codes for CASSLLQGNTEAFF.

The chain recombines TRBV28 with TRBJ1-2; D is ambiguous. Germline V gene data show CDR1 as MDHEN and CDR2 as SYDVKM. Trimming shortened V by 2 bases and J by 3 bases, and 10 bases separated the two germline ends. This CDR3 is 14 amino acids long. DNA of the CDR3: TGTGCCAGCAGTTTAGGCCGGGTGCACTATGGCTACACCTTC. Translation gives CASSLGRVHYGYTF.

The rearrangement links TRBV11-1 to TRBJ2-2, with D possibly TRBD1 on 6 matching bases. The CDR3 extends over 14 amino acids. The V end was cut by 5 bases, the J end by 4 bases, with 11 bases between. CDR1 and CDR2 (germline): SGHAT, FQDESV (reference sequence). The CDR3 coding sequence is TGTGCCAGCAGCAACAGGGTATCCACCGGGGAGCTGTTTTTT. Its translation: CASSNRVSTGELFF.

V and J are TRBV21-1 and TRBJ2-7; the D call of TRBD2 is as the table states it, not checked on the DNA. TRBV21-1 is labeled a pseudogene. The CDR3 spans 17 residues. The CDR3 region is CASGGGGLAGPSYEQYV. Written as DNA, the CDR3 is TGTGCCAGCGGTGGGGGAGGACTAGCGGGACCTTCCTACGAGCAGTACGTC.

The V call is TRBV2, the J call TRBJ1-6; D is unresolved. The CDR3 length is 16 residues. The V and J ends lost 3 bases and 0 bases respectively, with 9 bases between them. The germline gives CDR1 SNHLY, CDR2 FYNNEI. In DNA form, the CDR3 reads TGTGCCAGCAGTGACCAGACAAGCTCCTATAATTCACCCCTCCACTTT. Residues: CASSDQTSSYNSPLHF.

V gene TRBV9 combines with J gene TRBJ2-1, with D tentatively TRBD2 (5 bases). Trimming took off 3 bases at V and 7 bases at J, with 14 bases between the two ends. Per germline, CDR1 SGDLS and CDR2 YYNGEE. This CDR3 has 14 residues. In DNA form, the CDR3 reads TGTGCCAGCAGCGAGAGGGTTCAGGTGAATGAGCAGTTCTTC. It specifies CASSERVQVNEQFF.

This clone was detected only once. The chain carries TRBV3-1 (or the pseudogene TRBV3-2) and TRBJ2-1; 7 bases are a match to TRBD2. Germline V lookup: CDR1 LGHDT, CDR2 YNNKEL (reference sequence). CDR3 length: 13 amino acids. V was clipped by 2 bases and J by 11 bases; unmatched bases: 6. This chain's CDR3 is CASSQNGEGQQFF. The CDR3 region has the DNA TGTGCCAGCAGCCAAAATGGGGAGGGACAGCAGTTCTTC.

This chain connects TRBV27 to TRBJ2-2, with TRBD2 matching over 10 bases. The CDR3 is 15 residues long. With V trimmed by 6 bases and J by 6 bases, 7 bases remained unmatched. Germline values: CDR1 MNHEY, CDR2 SMNVEV (reference sequence). CDR3 amino acids: CASRRSGGAPGELFF. CDR3 in DNA: TGTGCCAGCAGAAGGAGCGGGGGGGCCCCCGGGGAGCTGTTTTTT.

The V gene is TRBV19, the J gene TRBJ1-5; D perhaps matches TRBD1 (5 bases). Germline loops: CDR1 LNHDA, CDR2 SQIVND (reference sequence). This CDR3 has 13 residues. Trimming took 3 bases from V and 5 from J, leaving 8 bases between them. The CDR3: CASSIVRDQPQHF. CDR3 sequence (DNA): TGTGCCAGTAGTATTGTCAGGGATCAGCCCCAGCATTTT.

V gene TRBV7-2 combines with J gene TRBJ2-1; TRBD2 is a possible D gene (6 bases). V shed 0 bases and J shed 8 bases, with 8 bases lying between them. The CDR3 is 13 residues long. CDR1 and CDR2 (germline): SGHTA, FQGNSA. CDR3 in DNA: TGTGCCAGCAGCTTAGCCTCTAGCGATGAGCAGTTCTTC. It encodes CASSLASSDEQFF.

The V gene is TRBV2, the J gene TRBJ2-2; no clear D gene. Germline lookup yields CDR1 SNHLY and CDR2 FYNNEI. The CDR3 extends over 11 amino acids. V dropped 9 bases and J dropped 9 bases, with 11 bases sitting between them. The CDR3 sequence is CASTAERELFF. CDR3 in DNA: TGTGCCAGTACTGCTGAACGGGAGCTGTTTTTT.

The chain combines TRBV28 with TRBJ2-7; D is uncertain. The germline V gene has CDR1 MDHEN and CDR2 SYDVKM. The CDR3 sequence is 15 residues long. Trimming took 3 bases from V and 1 from J, leaving 13 bases between them. In DNA, the CDR3 is TGTGCCAGCAGTTTGACCCCCGAGGATTCCTACGAGCAGTACTTC. As protein: CASSLTPEDSYEQYF.

The chain employs TRBV10-3 and TRBJ2-5, with D maybe TRBD1 (5 bases). The V gene's germline CDR1 is ENHRY and CDR2 SYGVKD. Trimming removed 4 bases from V and 4 bases from J, with 13 bases in between. The CDR3 spans 14 residues. In nucleotides, the CDR3 is TGTGCCATCAGTGGGAGACAGAGCACAGAGACCCAGTACTTC. It encodes CAISGRQSTETQYF.

The rearrangement joins TRBV5-5 to TRBJ2-7; TRBD1 matches 7 bases. This CDR3 spans 13 amino acids. Germline CDR1 is SGHKS and CDR2 is YYEKEE (reference sequence). Germline trimming cut 3 bases from V and 3 bases from J; bases unmatched to any gene: 3. CDR3 DNA sequence: TGTGCCAGCAGCTCGACAGGGCGCTACGAGCAGTACTTC. Encoded protein: CASSSTGRYEQYF.

In this sample, this clone turned up once. The chain joins TRBV5-1 to TRBJ2-7, with TRBD2 matching over 11 bases. V gave up 0 bases and J gave up 2 bases; unmatched junction bases: 7. CDR1 SGHRS and CDR2 YFSETQ come from the germline V gene. The CDR3 has 17 amino acids. The CDR3 is CASSLGLAGTHAYEQYF. The CDR3 bases are TGCGCCAGCAGCTTGGGACTAGCGGGGACACACGCCTACGAGCAGTACTTC.

This chain connects TRBV7-9 to TRBJ2-7; D is possibly TRBD1 (5 bases). The ends were cut back, 4 bases at V and 3 bases at J, with 10 bases in the middle. CDR1 SEHNR and CDR2 FQNEAQ come from the germline V gene (reference sequence). CDR3 length equals 13 residues. CDR3 DNA sequence: TGTGCCAGCAGCTCGACAGCTAACTACGAGCAGTACGTC. Protein product: CASSSTANYEQYV.

This clone was counted only a few times. The J gene is TRBJ2-1, the V gene TRBV5-1, with 12 positions matching TRBD2. CDR3 length equals 17 residues. The trim removed 0 bases at V and 2 bases at J, leaving 3 bases unmatched. Germline V gene sequence: CDR1 SGHRS, CDR2 YFSETQ. The CDR3 nucleotides read TGCGCCAGCAGCTTGGTCTCTAGCGGGGGGGCCTACAATGAGCAGTTCTTC. Translated, it gives CASSLVSSGGAYNEQFF.

The chain is built from TRBV10-2 and TRBJ1-1; D is perhaps TRBD1 (5 bases). Germline values: CDR1 WSHSY, CDR2 SAAADI. The ends were cut back, 2 bases at V and 0 bases at J, with 10 bases in the middle. CDR3 size: 15 residues. CDR3 DNA sequence: TGCGCCAGCAGTGAGCGACAGCTCATGAACACTGAAGCTTTCTTT. Translation: CASSERQLMNTEAFF.

The V call is TRBV20-1, the J call TRBJ1-2; D is unresolved. Germline-derived CDR1 and CDR2 are DFQATT and SNEGSKA (reference sequence). This CDR3 has 11 residues. With 0 bases removed from V and 8 bases from J, the gap between germline ends came to 7 bases. The CDR3, as DNA: TGCAGTGCTAGAGAAATTCAGGGCTACACCTTC. Protein: CSAREIQGYTF.

The V gene is TRBV9, the J gene TRBJ2-1, with TRBD2 as a possible D gene (6 bases). The CDR3 spans 17 residues. The germline CDR1 and CDR2 sequences are SGDLS and YYNGEE. V lost 3 bases, J lost 0 bases, and 16 bases lay in between. The CDR3 DNA is TGTGCCAGCAGCGCGGGCTCGGGAGCGATCTCCTACAATGAGCAGTTCTTC. This sequence encodes CASSAGSGAISYNEQFF. Using reference TRBV9 and TRBJ2-1 for the parts outside the CDR3, the full variable domain is DSGVTQTPKHLITATGQRVTLRCSPRSGDLSVYWYQQSLDQGLQFLIQYYNGEERAKGNILERFSAQQFPDLHSELNLSSLELGDSALYFCASSAGSGAISYNEQFFGPGTRLTVL.

The count of this clone is one. This sequence joins TRBV5-1 and TRBJ2-2; 12 nucleotides match TRBD2. V shed 5 bases and J 5 bases; nucleotides not matched to a gene: 7. Per the germline V gene, CDR1 is SGHRS and CDR2 is YFSETQ. This CDR3 is 16 amino acids long. CDR3 region: CASRRTSGGSTGELFF. Here the CDR3 DNA reads TGCGCCAGCAGACGAACTAGCGGGGGGTCAACCGGGGAGCTGTTTTTT.

This clone was recorded only once. The V gene is TRBV27, the J gene TRBJ2-7; 12 bases line up with TRBD2. The CDR3 extends over 16 amino acids. Germline trimming cut 6 bases from V and 6 bases from J; bases unmatched to any gene: 12. The germline V gene has CDR1 MNHEY and CDR2 SMNVEV (reference sequence). The CDR3 here is CASSRGLAGTLGEQYF. The DNA for the CDR3 is TGTGCCAGCAGCCGCGGACTAGCGGGAACCCTTGGCGAGCAGTACTTC.

The chain carries TRBV2 and TRBJ2-5; 10 positions match TRBD2. V trimming: 2 bases; J trimming: 5 bases; junction bases outside the gene matches: 5. The CDR3 runs to 15 residues. Germline V gives CDR1 SNHLY, CDR2 FYNNEI. The CDR3 region is CASSERGLASETQYF. As DNA, the CDR3 is TGTGCCAGCAGTGAACGGGGACTAGCGTCGGAGACCCAGTACTTC.

The rearrangement joins TRBV19 to TRBJ1-1, with D possibly matching TRBD1 (5 bases). The V end was cut by 7 bases, the J end by 5 bases, with 17 bases between. The CDR3 is 14 residues long. Germline-derived CDR1 and CDR2 are LNHDA and SQIVND (reference sequence). CDR3 loop: CASTTNLPGTEAFF. The CDR3 bases are TGTGCCAGTACCACAAACCTCCCAGGGACTGAAGCTTTCTTT. The whole variable domain, filled in from reference TRBV19 and TRBJ1-1, reads DGGITQSPKYLFRKEGQNVTLSCEQNLNHDAMYWYRQDPGQGLRLIYYSQIVNDFQKGDIAEGYSVSREKKESFPLTVTSAQKNPTAFYLCASTTNLPGTEAFFGQGTRLTVV.